Described below is a single T cell receptor beta chain sequence and its context. Antigen: not known. Data came from immunoSEQ multiplex PCR; TCRdb stores just in-frame clones and leaves some out. The repertoire has more than 1 million clones, roughly 74% of them found once; the top ten carry about 0.52%. The data originate from a study of shared clonotypes between healthy human individuals. The wider study: CD4 naive and memory got three plates each, CD8 naive two, CD8 memory one.

Trimming left V 0 bases short and J 5 bases short, with 18 bases between. Germline CDR1 reads SGDLS; CDR2 reads YYNGEE. The length of the CDR3 is 16 residues. Study observations and caveats: Only a few donors were included, so the genetic and exposure-history diversity represented was limited. Despite large depth, sorted-subset datasets appeared incompletely sequenced.

This sequence was found in a man aged 18-30 years in good health. Some clones in this sample may be carry-over from other donors' samples. The sample taken for sequencing was memory CD4+ T cells from PBMCs. Subset: CD45RA-negative fraction. The genes are TRBV9 and TRBJ2-7, with D possibly matching TRBD2 (6 bases). The CDR3: CASSVGVSGTHNEQYF. The CDR3 region has the DNA TGTGCCAGCAGCGTAGGGGTTAGCGGCACCCATAACGAGCAGTACTTC.